The rows below give T cell receptor beta chains drawn from one sample of a study of blood T cell repertoires in COVID-19. The protocol was immunoSEQ multiplex PCR, while the TCRdb copy is restricted to in-frame clones and leaves out a portion. The sample records 200,000 to 250,000 clones, 80% to 90% being singletons. The sample was PBMCs or T cells enriched from blood (not recorded which). The source of these receptors is a woman aged 40 to 50 with acute COVID-19. Each CDR3 is given with its conserved first and last residue. Fields, in order: J gene, V gene, CDR3 protein.

J gene: TRBJ1-2; V gene: TRBV28; CDR3 protein: CASSMTGYGYTF
J gene: TRBJ1-2; V gene: TRBV19; CDR3 protein: CASSRDRGSYGYTF
J gene: TRBJ1-2; V gene: TRBV6-5; CDR3 protein: CASSSSTGTGYTF
J gene: TRBJ1-1; V gene: TRBV7-2; CDR3 protein: CASSPRRGDTEAFF
J gene: TRBJ2-7; V gene: TRBV27; CDR3 protein: CASSLARSYEQYF
J gene: TRBJ2-2; V gene: TRBV12-3/TRBV12-4; CDR3 protein: CASRGANTGELFF
J gene: TRBJ1-5; V gene: TRBV7-2; CDR3 protein: CASSLSTGGKQPQHF
J gene: TRBJ2-1; V gene: TRBV10-3; CDR3 protein: CAETSLAGGNEQFF
J gene: TRBJ2-7; V gene: TRBV27; CDR3 protein: CASSLSGRGLYEQYF
J gene: TRBJ2-2; V gene: TRBV7-3; CDR3 protein: CASSLSSSGNTGELFF
J gene: TRBJ2-7; V gene: TRBV7-9; CDR3 protein: CASSLARSEQYF